This T cell receptor (beta chain) originates from a study of neurological immune-mediated disorders. V dropped 1 base and J dropped 8 bases, with 12 bases sitting between them. Germline loops: CDR1 SGHDN, CDR2 FVKESK. This CDR3 has 14 amino acids. One entry per CDR3 protein, called by TCRdb with MiXCR from the 5' RACE reads. The sample has 45,000 to 50,000 distinct CDR3 sequences; 3.5% to 5% are singletons. General study findings and limits: The greatest TCR clonal expansion appeared in HTLV-1-associated myelopathy and the smallest, falling below healthy controls, in multiple sclerosis.

The sample holds many counts of this clonotype. Its antigen is still unknown. A total of 2 million PBMCs stored at -80 degrees C provided the unsorted libraries. V gene TRBV14 combines with J gene TRBJ2-4; D is undetermined. The source is an older woman with multiple sclerosis. The source material was PBMCs. This CDR3 reads CASSQAGVFDIQYF. The CDR3 DNA is TGTGCCAGCAGCCAAGCTGGGGTTTTTGACATTCAGTACTTC.